This T cell receptor (beta chain) originates from a study of blood T cell dynamics during melanoma immunotherapy. Study-wide background: Metastatic melanoma patients received first-line pembrolizumab or nivolumab plus ipilimumab.

The time point here: pre-treatment baseline. Patients with prior systemic cancer treatment, concomitant immunosuppressants, or other active malignancies were excluded. CDR1 and CDR2 from the germline V gene are SEHNR and FQNEAQ (reference sequence). Trimming pared 1 base from V and 7 bases from J, leaving 11 bases between. CDR3 length: 14 residues. The protocol was immunoSEQ multiplex PCR, while the TCRdb copy is restricted to in-frame clones and leaves out a portion. The sample shows 9,500 to 11,000 clones, about 85% of them seen only once. The chain employs TRBV7-9 and TRBJ2-1; D possibly corresponds to TRBD1 (6 bases). The TCR was taken from a human donor with melanoma. The sequenced sample was blood, obtained from a patient treated with checkpoint blockade. The CDR3 bases are TGTGCCAGCAGCTTAGTTTCTAGGGGGAATGAGCAGTTCTTC. It is translated as CASSLVSRGNEQFF.